One sample yielded the 32 T cell receptor beta chains listed below, sequenced in a study of cytomegalovirus exposure and HLA in healthy donors. PCR involved 60 Vbeta and 13 Jbeta primers. Measured with immunoSEQ multiplex PCR; TCRdb has only the in-frame clones, and not every one. The data contain some 120,000 clones, about 8.6% of them seen just once; the ten biggest clones take up about 6%. The specimen was PBMCs. The source is a woman in her thirties or forties in good health and CMV-seropositive.

This clone was observed a few times. CDR3 sequence: CASSLGESTYGYTF. The DNA for the CDR3 is TGTGCCAGCAGCTTGGGTGAATCGACTTATGGCTACACCTTC. This rearrangement joins TRBV5-6 to TRBJ1-2, with D uncertain. The germline V gene has CDR1 SGHDT and CDR2 YYEEEE. This CDR3 comprises 14 residues. Trimming cost V 0 bases and J 5 bases, with 11 bases left between them.

With regard to this clone: The sample contains more than one DNA sequence encoding this CDR3. The rearrangement uses TRBV7-3 and TRBJ2-7, with 10 nucleotides matching TRBD1. The J segment lost 2 bases and the V segment lost 5 bases, leaving 3 bases of the junction unmatched. This CDR3 region has 14 residues. Germline lookup yields CDR1 SGHTA and CDR2 FQGTGA. The CDR3 region is CASSPGQGAYEQYF. The CDR3 DNA reads as TGTGCCAGCAGCCCCGGACAGGGGGCCTACGAGCAGTACTTC.

Only a few counts were recorded for this clone. This chain uses TRBV9 with TRBJ2-1; the match to TRBD2 covers 13 bases. The CDR3 sequence is 17 residues long. Germline V gives CDR1 SGDLS, CDR2 YYNGEE. V gave up 4 bases and J gave up 9 bases; unmatched junction bases: 13. The CDR3: CASSFRTSGGLGSEQFF. Written as DNA, the CDR3 is TGTGCCAGCAGCTTTCGGACTAGCGGGGGCCTGGGGTCTGAGCAGTTCTTC.

This clone turned up a few times. V is TRBV2 and J is TRBJ2-3, with 13 bases fitting TRBD2. With 5 bases clipped from V and 6 bases from J, the junction kept 17 bases outside the gene matches. The CDR3 runs to 19 residues. Germline assignment: CDR1 SNHLY and CDR2 FYNNEI. CDR3 bases: TGTGCCAGCAGTATGCGCCTTGTCGGGACTAGCGGGGCTGGGGATACGCAGTATTTT. Its translation: CASSMRLVGTSGAGDTQYF. Full variable domain (missing parts from reference TRBV2 and TRBJ2-3): EPEVTQTPSHQVTQMGQEVILRCVPISNHLYFYWYRQILGQKVEFLVSFYNNEISEKSEIFDDQFSVERPDGSNFTLKIRSTKLEDSAMYFCASSMRLVGTSGAGDTQYFGPGTRLTVL.

This clone was counted between two and nine times. The chain recombines TRBV19 with TRBJ2-3; maybe TRBD2 (5 bases). The CDR3 consists of 14 residues. From germline, CDR1 is LNHDA and CDR2 SQIVND (reference sequence). Trimming shortened V by 8 bases and J by 2 bases, and 14 bases separated the two germline ends. CDR3: CASSTRGTTDTQYF. The CDR3 nucleotides are TGTGCCAGTTCTACACGGGGAACCACAGATACGCAGTATTTT. The variable domain in full, completed from reference TRBV19 and TRBJ2-3, reads DGGITQSPKYLFRKEGQNVTLSCEQNLNHDAMYWYRQDPGQGLRLIYYSQIVNDFQKGDIAEGYSVSREKKESFPLTVTSAQKNPTAFYLCASSTRGTTDTQYFGPGTRLTVL.

There are a few counts of this clone. The rearrangement joins TRBV5-1 to TRBJ2-2; D may be TRBD1 (5 bases). CDR1 is SGHRS, CDR2 YFSETQ, per germline. With 4 bases removed from V and 4 bases from J, the gap between germline ends came to 17 bases. The CDR3 has 16 amino acids. CDR3 coding DNA: TGCGCCAGCAGCGCGGTAGGGCAGGGAAGCACCGGGGAGCTGTTTTTT. It is translated as CASSAVGQGSTGELFF.

This sequence joins TRBV2 and TRBJ2-2; D possibly corresponds to TRBD1 (6 bases). Trimming left V 7 bases short and J 2 bases short, with 8 bases between. The CDR3 consists of 13 residues. CDR1 is SNHLY, CDR2 FYNNEI, per germline. CDR3 region: CASNRENTGELFF. The CDR3 DNA reads as TGTGCCAGCAACAGGGAAAACACCGGGGAGCTGTTTTTT. Complete variable domain (other parts from reference TRBV2 and TRBJ2-2): EPEVTQTPSHQVTQMGQEVILRCVPISNHLYFYWYRQILGQKVEFLVSFYNNEISEKSEIFDDQFSVERPDGSNFTLKIRSTKLEDSAMYFCASNRENTGELFFGEGSRLTVL.

This sequence joins TRBV6-6 and TRBJ1-4; tentative D call: TRBD1 (6 bases). Germline V gene lookup returns CDR1 MNHNY and CDR2 SVGAGI (reference sequence). The CDR3 is made up of 14 amino acids. V gave up 7 bases and J gave up 5 bases, with 14 bases separating them. CDR3 region: CASTYRALNEKLFF. The CDR3 DNA follows: TGTGCCAGCACCTACAGGGCCCTCAATGAAAAACTGTTTTTT.

V is TRBV7-2 and J is TRBJ1-1; 8 bases match TRBD1. The CDR3 has 14 residues. V gave up 3 bases and J gave up 6 bases; unmatched junction bases: 6. From germline, CDR1 is SGHTA and CDR2 FQGNSA. CDR3: CASSFDRGDPEAFF. CDR3 in DNA: TGTGCCAGCAGCTTTGACAGGGGTGACCCTGAAGCTTTCTTT. The whole variable domain, filled in from reference TRBV7-2 and TRBJ1-1, reads GAGVSQSPSNKVTEKGKDVELRCDPISGHTALYWYRQSLGQGLEFLIYFQGNSAPDKSGLPSDRFSAERTGGSVSTLTIQRTQQEDSAVYLCASSFDRGDPEAFFGQGTRLTVV.

In this sample, this clone turned up a few times. The V and J genes are TRBV19 and TRBJ2-1; D is uncertain. Germline CDR1 is LNHDA and CDR2 is SQIVND (reference sequence). Trimming shortened V by 7 bases and J by 6 bases, and 7 bases separated the two germline ends. CDR3 length: 11 residues. The CDR3 DNA reads TGTGCCAGTACCCATTTCAATGAGCAGTTCTTC. It encodes CASTHFNEQFF.

There are a few counts of this clone. CDR3 nucleotides: TGTGCCAGCAGGGGCGACAGATCGTGGGTCTACGAGCAGTACTTC. Translated: CASRGDRSWVYEQYF. The J gene is TRBJ2-5, the V gene TRBV6-1; D is perhaps TRBD1 (5 bases). The DNA matches TRBJ2-7 better at its end, which makes the J call doubtful. Germline lookup yields CDR1 MNHNS and CDR2 SASEGT. The CDR3 is 15 residues long.

This clone has a handful of counts. Other nucleotide sequences in the sample specify the same CDR3. This chain uses TRBV5-1 with TRBJ2-7; 11 nucleotides align to TRBD2. CDR1 is SGHRS, CDR2 YFSETQ, per germline. The CDR3 is 14 residues long. V shed 1 base, J shed 3 bases, and the junction held 0 bases outside the gene matches. CDR3 residues: CASSLTSGGYEQYF. CDR3 coding DNA: TGCGCCAGCAGCTTGACTAGCGGGGGCTACGAGCAGTACTTC.

This chain links TRBV9 with TRBJ2-7; 13 bases match TRBD2. The CDR3 spans 16 residues. In germline, CDR1 is SGDLS, CDR2 YYNGEE. The trim removed 5 bases at V and 4 bases at J, leaving 9 bases unmatched. DNA of the CDR3: TGTGCCAGCAGTCGGACTAGCGGGGGACTAGGTTACGAGCAGTACTTC. This codes for CASSRTSGGLGYEQYF.

Only a few counts were recorded for this clone. The rearrangement uses TRBV4-2 and TRBJ1-1; D remains unclear. V lost 1 base to trimming and J lost 2 bases, with 8 bases between them. From germline, CDR1 is LGHNA and CDR2 YNFKEQ. CDR3 length: 14 amino acids. The CDR3 loop is CASSQGVVNTEAFF. The CDR3 DNA is TGTGCCAGCAGCCAAGGAGTAGTAAACACTGAAGCTTTCTTT.

This clone was picked up a small number of times. The chain is built from TRBV6-5 and TRBJ2-2, with D unresolved. Trimming took 3 bases from V and 4 from J, leaving 12 bases between them. This CDR3 contains 15 residues. Germline assignment: CDR1 MNHEY and CDR2 SVGAGI. CDR3 amino acids: CASSYRPGATGELFF. The CDR3, as DNA: TGTGCCAGCAGTTATCGCCCCGGAGCCACCGGGGAGCTGTTTTTT.

The chain has TRBV5-1 and TRBJ2-7, with unresolved D. The CDR3 totals 16 residues. In germline, CDR1 is SGHRS, CDR2 YFSETQ. Trimming took 0 bases from V and 0 from J, leaving 13 bases between them. The CDR3 region has the DNA TGCGCCAGCAGCTTGGCCCCGAGCGATAGCTCCTACGAGCAGTACTTC. Protein: CASSLAPSDSSYEQYF. The variable domain in full, completed from reference TRBV5-1 and TRBJ2-7, reads KAGVTQTPRYLIKTRGQQVTLSCSPISGHRSVSWYQQTPGQGLQFLFEYFSETQRNKGNFPGRFSGRQFSNSRSEMNVSTLELGDSALYLCASSLAPSDSSYEQYFGPGTRLTVT.

J is TRBJ1-3 and V is TRBV5-5, with D unclear. The CDR3 extends over 16 amino acids. V was pared by 3 bases and J by 0 bases, with 13 bases between. Germline CDR1 is SGHKS and CDR2 is YYEKEE (reference sequence). The CDR3 DNA reads as TGTGCCAGCAGCTGGGCGGGCCCTACCTCTGGAAACACCATATATTTT. Residues: CASSWAGPTSGNTIYF.

The CDR3 coding sequence is TGTGCCAGCAGCAAAGCCCCGGACAGGGGGGGGGATAAGCCCCAGCATTTT. As protein: CASSKAPDRGGDKPQHF. V is TRBV21-1 and J is TRBJ1-5; TRBD1, the table's D call, lacks a check against the DNA. TRBV21-1 corresponds to a pseudogene. The CDR3 consists of 17 residues.

This clone has more than one count but fewer than ten. As DNA, the CDR3 is TGTGCTAGTGGGCCAGGACTAGCGGGGGGGACAGATACGCAGTATTTT. Protein sequence: CASGPGLAGGTDTQYF. V and J are TRBV12-5 and TRBJ2-3; 15 bases line up with TRBD2. Germline CDR1 and CDR2: LGHNT and FRNRAP. With 6 bases clipped from V and 3 bases from J, the junction kept 4 bases outside the gene matches. This CDR3 contains 16 residues.

This clone was counted a few times. The chain joins TRBV6-4 to TRBJ1-2; 9 bases are shared with TRBD1. CDR1 and CDR2 from the germline V gene are MRHNA and SNTAGT. Losses at the gene ends were 3 bases for V and 2 bases for J; bases not matched to a gene: 4. The CDR3 runs to 15 residues. CDR3 bases: TGTGCCAGCAGTGAATCCGGGACAGGGAACTATGGCTACACCTTC. Translated, it gives CASSESGTGNYGYTF.

The chain recombines TRBV27 with TRBJ2-3; D unresolved. The CDR3 extends over 14 amino acids. V lost 5 bases, J lost 6 bases, and 15 bases lay in between. Germline V lookup: CDR1 MNHEY, CDR2 SMNVEV (reference sequence). CDR3 amino acids: CASSQTHRSDTQYF. The CDR3 DNA follows: TGTGCCAGCAGTCAAACCCATAGATCCGATACGCAGTATTTT.

This chain joins TRBV28 and TRBJ1-2; D gene uncertain. V lost 10 bases to trimming and J lost 2 bases, with 8 bases between them. Germline V CDR1 and CDR2: MDHEN, SYDVKM. This CDR3 contains 11 residues. The CDR3 DNA reads TGTGCCACCGTACAGAACTATGGCTACACCTTC. Translating gives CATVQNYGYTF.

This clone was found a few times. This chain joins TRBV18 and TRBJ2-7; the D gene is possibly TRBD1 (5 bases). The CDR3 runs to 13 residues. Germline assignment: CDR1 KGHSH and CDR2 LQKENI. Between the trimmed V and J ends, which lost 2 bases and 4 bases, there was a span of 9 bases. CDR3 in amino acids: CASSPLTAYEQYF. The CDR3 DNA sequence: TGTGCCAGCTCACCATTGACAGCATACGAGCAGTACTTC.

A few counts support this clone. The rearrangement uses TRBV27 and TRBJ2-2; 9 nucleotides line up with TRBD1. Germline lookup yields CDR1 MNHEY and CDR2 SMNVEV (reference sequence). This CDR3 has 15 residues. V shed 6 bases and J 7 bases; nucleotides not matched to a gene: 9. The CDR3 nucleotides are TGTGCCAGCAGCCTTTACAGGGGGCTAAGCGGGGAGCTGTTTTTT. The encoded protein is CASSLYRGLSGELFF.

J is TRBJ2-2 and V is TRBV5-1, with D tentatively TRBD1 (5 bases). Germline-derived CDR1 and CDR2 are SGHRS and YFSETQ. CDR3 length equals 15 residues. Trimming pared 2 bases from V and 1 base from J, leaving 9 bases between. CDR3 protein: CASSFIQGNTGELFF. The CDR3, as DNA: TGCGCCAGCAGCTTTATCCAGGGGAACACCGGGGAGCTGTTTTTT.

The rearrangement links TRBV5-6 to TRBJ1-3; TRBD1 matches at 7 bases. Trimming cost V 0 bases and J 3 bases; bases outside gene matches: 6. Germline loops: CDR1 SGHDT, CDR2 YYEEEE. The CDR3 loop spans 16 amino acids. The chain's CDR3 is CASSLEEGARGNTIYF. The CDR3 nucleotides are TGTGCCAGCAGCTTGGAAGAGGGGGCGCGTGGAAACACCATATATTTT.

This sequence joins TRBV10-3 and TRBJ2-2; D unclear. The CDR3 sequence is 11 residues long. Trimming pared 5 bases from V and 6 bases from J, leaving 4 bases between. CDR1 ENHRY and CDR2 SYGVKD come from the germline V gene. This CDR3 is CAISYPGELFF. The CDR3 DNA is TGTGCCATCAGTTATCCCGGGGAGCTGTTTTTT.

The sample holds a few counts of this clone. V usage is TRBV27 and J usage is TRBJ1-5, with a possible D match to TRBD1 (6 bases). Germline lookup yields CDR1 MNHEY and CDR2 SMNVEV (reference sequence). The V gene lost 7 bases and the J gene lost 0 bases, with 13 bases spanning the gap. The CDR3 has 15 residues. CDR3 bases: TGTGCCAGCAAAATCACAGGGTATAGCAATCAGCCCCAGCATTTT. Protein: CASKITGYSNQPQHF.

This chain links TRBV2 with TRBJ2-5, with a possible D match to TRBD1 (5 bases). The length of the CDR3 is 14 residues. Trimming removed 4 bases from V and 4 bases from J, with 13 bases in between. CDR1 is SNHLY, CDR2 FYNNEI, per germline. The CDR3 nucleotides are TGTGCCAGCAGTGGTATCCAGCAGGGAGAGACCCAGTACTTC. Translated: CASSGIQQGETQYF.

Only a few counts were recorded for this clone. This chain uses TRBV18 with TRBJ1-6, with 8 bases lining up with TRBD1. Germline V lookup: CDR1 KGHSH, CDR2 LQKENI. The CDR3 is 19 amino acids. J lost 9 bases, V lost 6 bases, and 22 bases had no gene match. CDR3 in DNA: TGTGCCAGCTCCCGACTTCACTTCCGGGGACAGGCCCCTGGTTCACCCCTCCACTTT. It yields the protein CASSRLHFRGQAPGSPLHF.

The chain uses TRBV30 and TRBJ1-1; 7 bases fit TRBD1. The junction had 9 bases not matched to a gene; V was cut back by 3 bases and J by 5 bases. Looked up from germline, CDR1 is GTSNPN and CDR2 is SVGIG (reference sequence). The CDR3 contains 14 residues. CDR3 sequence reads: CAWRSGQVGTEAFF. DNA for the CDR3: TGTGCCTGGAGGTCAGGACAGGTGGGTACTGAAGCTTTCTTT.

This clone was observed a handful of times. The rearrangement uses TRBV6-1 and TRBJ1-3, with D maybe TRBD1 (6 bases). Germline lookup yields CDR1 MNHNS and CDR2 SASEGT. The CDR3 length is 16 residues. Deletions cut 3 bases from V and 0 bases from J, with 12 bases between. The chain's CDR3 is CASSDAGASSGNTIYF. The DNA for the CDR3 is TGTGCCAGCAGTGACGCAGGGGCGAGCTCTGGAAACACCATATATTTT.